Listed here is a single T cell receptor (beta chain). This record comes from a study of blood T cell repertoires in COVID-19. As for the study in general: The United States, Italy and Spain were the sources of the acute and convalescent COVID-19 samples. Nucleic acid was either cDNA or gDNA, and it came from T cells, B-cell-depleted T cells, or PBMCs.

As originally analysed: Estimates of nucleated cell counts were drawn from the amplification of reference gene primers. TCRdb's table, derived via immunoSEQ multiplex PCR, lists solely in-frame clones and lacks some. The V and J calls and clone size come from that table; D and trimming were worked out from the DNA. The table records roughly 150,000 clones, around four fifths of them present only once. The CDR3 runs to 14 residues. Trimming removed 0 bases at V and 7 bases at J, with 13 bases between. Germline loops: CDR1 MNHEY, CDR2 SMNVEV (reference sequence). This receptor was taken from a man between 65 and 85 years old with acute or convalescent COVID-19. The sample consisted of peripheral blood. J is TRBJ2-7 and V is TRBV27; no clear D gene. This chain's CDR3 is CASSLSPPTIEQYF. The CDR3 DNA follows: TGTGCCAGCAGTTTATCCCCTCCTACGATAGAGCAGTACTTC.